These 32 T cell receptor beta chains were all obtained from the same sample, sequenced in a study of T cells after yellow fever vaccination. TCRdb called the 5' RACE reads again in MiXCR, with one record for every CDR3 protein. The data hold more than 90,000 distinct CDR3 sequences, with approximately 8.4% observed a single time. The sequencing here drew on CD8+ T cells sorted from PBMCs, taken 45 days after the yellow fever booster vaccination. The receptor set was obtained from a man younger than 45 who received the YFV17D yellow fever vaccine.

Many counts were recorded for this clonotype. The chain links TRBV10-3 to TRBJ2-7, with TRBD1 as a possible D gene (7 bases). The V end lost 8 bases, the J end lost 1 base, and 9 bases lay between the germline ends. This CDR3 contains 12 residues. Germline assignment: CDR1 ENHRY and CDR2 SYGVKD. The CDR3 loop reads CAISGGSYEQYF. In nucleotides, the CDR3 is TGTGCCATCTCAGGGGGGTCCTACGAGCAGTACTTC.

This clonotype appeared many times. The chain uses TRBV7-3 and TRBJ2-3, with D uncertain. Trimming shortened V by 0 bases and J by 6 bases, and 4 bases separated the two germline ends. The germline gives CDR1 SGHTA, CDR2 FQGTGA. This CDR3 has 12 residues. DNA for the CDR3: TGTGCCAGCAGCTTAACGGTCGATACGCAGTATTTT. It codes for CASSLTVDTQYF.

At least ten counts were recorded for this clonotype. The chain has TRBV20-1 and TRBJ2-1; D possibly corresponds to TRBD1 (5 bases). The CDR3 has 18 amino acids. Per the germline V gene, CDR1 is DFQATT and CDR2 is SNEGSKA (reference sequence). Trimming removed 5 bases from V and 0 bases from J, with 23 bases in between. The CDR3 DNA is TGCAGTGCTCTCAGCTTTGTGCTCGGACAAAGCTCCTACAATGAGCAGTTCTTC. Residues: CSALSFVLGQSSYNEQFF.

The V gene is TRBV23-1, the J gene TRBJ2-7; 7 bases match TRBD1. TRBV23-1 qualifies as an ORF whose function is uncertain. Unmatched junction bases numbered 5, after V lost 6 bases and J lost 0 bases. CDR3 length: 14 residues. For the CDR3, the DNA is TGCGCCAGCAGGTACGGGACAGACTCCTACGAGCAGTACTTC. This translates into CASRYGTDSYEQYF.

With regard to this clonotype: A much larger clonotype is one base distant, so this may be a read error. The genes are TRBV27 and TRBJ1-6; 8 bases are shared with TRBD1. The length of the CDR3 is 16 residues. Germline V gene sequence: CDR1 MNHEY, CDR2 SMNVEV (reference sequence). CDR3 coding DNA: TGTGCCAGTTGCCGGGACAGGAGCTCCTATAATTCACACCTCCACTTT. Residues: CASCRDRSSYNSHLHF.

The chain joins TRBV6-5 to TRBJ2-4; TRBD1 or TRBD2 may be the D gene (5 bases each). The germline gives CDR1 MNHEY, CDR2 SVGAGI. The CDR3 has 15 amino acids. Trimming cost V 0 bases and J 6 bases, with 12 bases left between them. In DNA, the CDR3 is TGTGCCAGCAGTTACTCAAGGGGCGGGTCAAACATTCAGTACTTC. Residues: CASSYSRGGSNIQYF.

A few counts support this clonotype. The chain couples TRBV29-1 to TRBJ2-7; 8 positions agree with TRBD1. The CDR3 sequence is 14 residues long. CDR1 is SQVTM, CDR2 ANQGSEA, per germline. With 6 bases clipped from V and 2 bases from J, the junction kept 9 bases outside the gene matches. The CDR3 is CSVWPGTGPYEQYF. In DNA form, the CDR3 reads TGCAGCGTCTGGCCCGGGACAGGACCCTACGAGCAGTACTTC.

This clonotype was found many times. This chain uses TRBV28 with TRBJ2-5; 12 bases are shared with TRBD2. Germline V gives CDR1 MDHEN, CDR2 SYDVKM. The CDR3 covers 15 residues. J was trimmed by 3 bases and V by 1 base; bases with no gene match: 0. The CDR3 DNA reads TGTGCCAGCAGTTTATCTAGCGGGAGGGAAGAGACCCAGTACTTC. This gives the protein CASSLSSGREETQYF.

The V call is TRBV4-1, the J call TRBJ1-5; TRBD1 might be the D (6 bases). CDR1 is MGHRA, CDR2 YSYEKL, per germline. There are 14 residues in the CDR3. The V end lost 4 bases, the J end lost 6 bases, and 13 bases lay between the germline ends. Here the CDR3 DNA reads TGCGCCAGCAGCCTTCGGACAGCTGGTCAGCCCCAGCATTTT. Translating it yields CASSLRTAGQPQHF.

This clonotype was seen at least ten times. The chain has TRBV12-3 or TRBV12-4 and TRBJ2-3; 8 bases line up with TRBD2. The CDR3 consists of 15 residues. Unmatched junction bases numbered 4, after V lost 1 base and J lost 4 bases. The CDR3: CASSLVGLASDTQYF. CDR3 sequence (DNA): TGTGCCAGCAGTTTAGTTGGACTAGCTTCAGATACGCAGTATTTT.

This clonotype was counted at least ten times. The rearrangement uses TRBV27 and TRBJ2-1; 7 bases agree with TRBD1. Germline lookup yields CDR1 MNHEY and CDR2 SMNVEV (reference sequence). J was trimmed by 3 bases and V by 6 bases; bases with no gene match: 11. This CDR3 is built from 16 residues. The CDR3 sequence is CASRNTGTASYNEQFF. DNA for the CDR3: TGTGCCAGCAGAAACACCGGGACAGCAAGCTACAATGAGCAGTTCTTC.

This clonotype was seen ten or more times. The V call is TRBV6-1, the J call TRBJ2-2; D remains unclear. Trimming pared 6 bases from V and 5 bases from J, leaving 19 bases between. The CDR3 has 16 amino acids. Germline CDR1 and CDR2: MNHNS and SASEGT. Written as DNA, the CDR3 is TGTGCCAGCAGCCCTACCGGGCCCCATGGGACCGGGGAGCTGTTTTTT. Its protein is CASSPTGPHGTGELFF.

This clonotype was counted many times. The CDR3 sequence is CATSGGGGQETQYF. The DNA of the CDR3 is TGTGCCACCAGTGGAGGGGGTGGACAAGAGACCCAGTACTTC. V usage is TRBV24-1 and J usage is TRBJ2-5, with D perhaps matching TRBD1 (6 bases). The V end lost 5 bases, the J end lost 2 bases, and 11 bases lay between the germline ends. Germline V gives CDR1 KGHDR, CDR2 SFDVKD. This CDR3 has 14 residues.

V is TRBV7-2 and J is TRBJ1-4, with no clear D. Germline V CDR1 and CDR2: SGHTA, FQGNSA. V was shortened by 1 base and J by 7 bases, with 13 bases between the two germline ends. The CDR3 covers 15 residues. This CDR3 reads CASSLGAGSAEKLFF. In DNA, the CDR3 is TGTGCCAGCAGCTTAGGTGCGGGGTCGGCTGAAAAACTGTTTTTT.

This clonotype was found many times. The CDR3 loop is CASSLFLPSEQFF. The CDR3 bases are TGTGCCAGCAGCTTGTTCCTCCCCTCTGAGCAGTTCTTC. This chain uses TRBV5-4 with TRBJ2-1; D remains ambiguous. The germline gives CDR1 SGHNT, CDR2 YYREEE (reference sequence). CDR3 size: 13 residues. V lost 1 base and J 9 bases, leaving 11 bases between the germline ends.

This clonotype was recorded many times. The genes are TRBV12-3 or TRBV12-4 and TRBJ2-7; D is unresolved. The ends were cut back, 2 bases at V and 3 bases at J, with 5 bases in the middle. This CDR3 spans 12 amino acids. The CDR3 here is CASSLILYEQYF. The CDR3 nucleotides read TGTGCCAGCAGTTTAATTCTCTACGAGCAGTACTTC.

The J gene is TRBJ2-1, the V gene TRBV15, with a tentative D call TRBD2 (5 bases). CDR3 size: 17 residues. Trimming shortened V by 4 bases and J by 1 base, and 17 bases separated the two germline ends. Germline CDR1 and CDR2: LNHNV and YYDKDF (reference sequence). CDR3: CATSNRKDLLSYNEQFF. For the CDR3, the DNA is TGTGCCACCAGCAACCGAAAGGACTTATTGTCCTACAATGAGCAGTTCTTC. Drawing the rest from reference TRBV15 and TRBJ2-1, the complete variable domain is DAMVIQNPRYQVTQFGKPVTLSCSQTLNHNVMYWYQQKSSQAPKLLFHYYDKDFNNEADTPDNFQSRRPNTSFCFLDIRSPGLGDTAMYLCATSNRKDLLSYNEQFFGPGTRLTVL.

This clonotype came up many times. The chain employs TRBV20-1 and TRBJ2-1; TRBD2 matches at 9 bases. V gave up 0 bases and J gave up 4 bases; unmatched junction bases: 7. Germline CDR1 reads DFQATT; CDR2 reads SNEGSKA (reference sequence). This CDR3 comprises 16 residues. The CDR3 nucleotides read TGCAGTGCTAGAGATGACGGACTAGCGTTTTACAATGAGCAGTTCTTC. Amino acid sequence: CSARDDGLAFYNEQFF.

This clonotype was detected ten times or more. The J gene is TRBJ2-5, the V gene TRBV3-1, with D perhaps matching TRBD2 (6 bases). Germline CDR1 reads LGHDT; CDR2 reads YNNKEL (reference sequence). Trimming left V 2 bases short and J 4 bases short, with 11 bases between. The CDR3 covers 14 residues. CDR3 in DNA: TGTGCCAGCAGCCAACCGGGAGAGGGAGAGACCCAGTACTTC. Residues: CASSQPGEGETQYF.

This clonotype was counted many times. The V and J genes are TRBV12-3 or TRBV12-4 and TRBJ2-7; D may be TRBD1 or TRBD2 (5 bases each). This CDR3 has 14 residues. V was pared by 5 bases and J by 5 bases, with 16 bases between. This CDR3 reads CASSPRGAVDEQYF. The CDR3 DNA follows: TGTGCCAGCAGTCCCCGAGGGGCCGTTGACGAGCAGTACTTC.

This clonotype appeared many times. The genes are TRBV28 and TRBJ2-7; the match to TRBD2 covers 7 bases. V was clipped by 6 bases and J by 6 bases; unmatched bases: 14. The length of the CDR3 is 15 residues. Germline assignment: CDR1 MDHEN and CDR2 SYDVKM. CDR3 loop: CASSFIAGDRVEQYF. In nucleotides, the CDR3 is TGTGCCAGCAGCTTCATCGCGGGAGATAGGGTCGAGCAGTACTTC.

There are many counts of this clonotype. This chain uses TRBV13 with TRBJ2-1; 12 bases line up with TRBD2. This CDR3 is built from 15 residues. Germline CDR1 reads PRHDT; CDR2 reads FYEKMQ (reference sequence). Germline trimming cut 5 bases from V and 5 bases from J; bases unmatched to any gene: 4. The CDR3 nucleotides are TGTGCCAGCAGCCATGGGACTAGCGGGCACAATGAGCAGTTCTTC. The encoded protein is CASSHGTSGHNEQFF. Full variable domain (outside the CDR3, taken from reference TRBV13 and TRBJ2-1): AAGVIQSPRHLIKEKRETATLKCYPIPRHDTVYWYQQGPGQDPQFLISFYEKMQSDKGSIPDRFSAQQFSDYHSELNMSSLELGDSALYFCASSHGTSGHNEQFFGPGTRLTVL.

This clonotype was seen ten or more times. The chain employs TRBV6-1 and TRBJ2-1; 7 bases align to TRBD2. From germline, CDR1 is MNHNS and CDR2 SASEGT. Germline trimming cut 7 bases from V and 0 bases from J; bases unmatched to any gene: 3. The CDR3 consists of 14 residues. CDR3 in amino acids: CASTSGPSYNEQFF. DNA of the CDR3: TGTGCCAGCACTAGCGGACCCTCCTACAATGAGCAGTTCTTC.

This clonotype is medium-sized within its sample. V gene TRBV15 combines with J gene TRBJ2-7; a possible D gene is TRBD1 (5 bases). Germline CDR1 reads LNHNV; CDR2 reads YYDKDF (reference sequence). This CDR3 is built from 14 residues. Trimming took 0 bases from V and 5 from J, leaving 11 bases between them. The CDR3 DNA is TGTGCCACCAGCAGAGATGGGCAGGGCAACGAGCAGTACTTC. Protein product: CATSRDGQGNEQYF.

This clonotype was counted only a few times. DNA for the CDR3: TGTGCCAGCAGCTTGCTTTGGGGTTTGTACGAGCAGTACTTC. Translation: CASSLLWGLYEQYF. J is TRBJ2-7 and V is TRBV5-5; D gene unclear. V was shortened by 1 base and J by 4 bases, with 12 bases between the two germline ends. Germline CDR1 and CDR2: SGHKS and YYEKEE (reference sequence). This CDR3 region has 14 residues.

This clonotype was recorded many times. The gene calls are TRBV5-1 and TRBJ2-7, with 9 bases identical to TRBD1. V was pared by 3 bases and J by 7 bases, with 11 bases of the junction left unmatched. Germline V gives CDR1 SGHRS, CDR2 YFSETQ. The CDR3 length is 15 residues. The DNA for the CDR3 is TGCGCCAGCAGCTCCGGGACAGGGTCTACTTGGGAGCAGTACTTC. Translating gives CASSSGTGSTWEQYF.

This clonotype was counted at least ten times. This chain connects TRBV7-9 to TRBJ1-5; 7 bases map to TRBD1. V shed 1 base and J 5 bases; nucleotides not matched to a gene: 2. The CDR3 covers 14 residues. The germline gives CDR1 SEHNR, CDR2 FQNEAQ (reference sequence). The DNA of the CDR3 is TGTGCCAGCAGCTTAGGACAGGGAGATCAGCCCCAGCATTTT. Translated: CASSLGQGDQPQHF.

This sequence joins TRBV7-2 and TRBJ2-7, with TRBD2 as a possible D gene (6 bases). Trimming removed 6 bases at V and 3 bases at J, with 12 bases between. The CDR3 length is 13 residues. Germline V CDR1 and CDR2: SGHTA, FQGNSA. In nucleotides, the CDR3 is TGTGCCAGCAGGGCCGGGACTGACTACGAGCAGTACTTC. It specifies CASRAGTDYEQYF.

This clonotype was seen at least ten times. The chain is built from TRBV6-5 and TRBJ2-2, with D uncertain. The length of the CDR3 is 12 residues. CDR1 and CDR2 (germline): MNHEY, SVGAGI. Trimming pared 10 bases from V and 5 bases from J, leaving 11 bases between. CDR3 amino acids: CATLIGTGELFF. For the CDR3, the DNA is TGTGCCACCCTTATTGGTACCGGGGAGCTGTTTTTT.

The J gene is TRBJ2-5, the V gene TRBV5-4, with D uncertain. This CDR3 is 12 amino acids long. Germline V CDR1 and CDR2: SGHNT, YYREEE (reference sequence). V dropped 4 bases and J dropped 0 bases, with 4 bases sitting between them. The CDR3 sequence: CASSDNQETQYF. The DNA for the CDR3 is TGTGCCAGCAGCGACAACCAAGAGACCCAGTACTTC.

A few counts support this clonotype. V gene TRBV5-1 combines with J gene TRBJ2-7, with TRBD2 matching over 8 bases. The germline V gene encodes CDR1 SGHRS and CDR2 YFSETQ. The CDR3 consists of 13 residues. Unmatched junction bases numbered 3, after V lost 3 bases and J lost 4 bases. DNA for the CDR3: TGCGCCAGCAGCTCCGGGAGGGAGTACGAGCAGTACTTC. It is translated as CASSSGREYEQYF.

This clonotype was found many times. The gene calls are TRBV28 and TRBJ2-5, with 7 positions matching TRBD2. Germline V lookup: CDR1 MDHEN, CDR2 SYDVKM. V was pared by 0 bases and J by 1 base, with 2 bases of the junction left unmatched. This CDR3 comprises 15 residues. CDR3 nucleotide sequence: TGTGCCAGCAGTTTATGGGCTAGCGGCCAAGAGACCCAGTACTTC. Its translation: CASSLWASGQETQYF.